Listed below are T cell receptor beta chains from one sample, sequenced in a study of blood T cell repertoires in COVID-19. This table comes from immunoSEQ multiplex PCR, and its TCRdb copy is limited to in-frame clones, with some not included. Found here are some 260,000 clones, nearly 90% of them singletons; the top ten hold around 3%. The sample was peripheral blood. These receptor sequences come from a young man with active or convalescent COVID-19. Each CDR3 is given with its conserved first and last residue. The order of the fields is D gene, V gene, J gene, clone size, CDR3 DNA, CDR3 protein. The D gene is left open where the match is weak. A clone size is listed for some rows: how often the clone was seen (once, few, many), or a class if it is expanded.

TRBD1	TRBV5-1	TRBJ2-7	.	TGCGCCAGCAGCTTGCCGGACAGGGCTAGCGAGCAGTACTTC	CASSLPDRASEQYF
.	TRBV19	TRBJ1-6	.	TGTGCCAGTAGTATGGAGGGGAAGGCCTATAATTCACCCCTCCACTTT	CASSMEGKAYNSPLHF
TRBD1	TRBV10-3	TRBJ1-2	.	TGTGCCATCAGTGAGGGACAGGATAAACGTGGCTACACCTTC	CAISEGQDKRGYTF
.	TRBV29-1	TRBJ1-1	.	TGCAGCGTTCGGACAAGCGAAGCTTTCTTT	CSVRTSEAFF
.	TRBV5-1	TRBJ2-5	.	TGCGCCAGCAGCCCGCGGGGATTTTATGAGACCCAGTACTTC	CASSPRGFYETQYF
.	TRBV4-3	TRBJ2-2	.	TGCGCCAGCAGCCAGAGGGATACTACCCTCACCGGGGAGCTGTTTTTT	CASSQRDTTLTGELFF
.	TRBV4-1	TRBJ1-1	.	TGCGCCAGCAGCCATATAGCTGAAGCTTTCTTT	CASSHIAEAFF
TRBD1	TRBV9	TRBJ1-3	.	TGTGCCAGCAGCGTAGAAGTGGGGGGACAGTTCGGAAACACCATATATTTT	CASSVEVGGQFGNTIYF
.	TRBV5-6	TRBJ1-2	few	TGTGCCAGCAGCGAGCAGGTTAACTATGGCTACACCTTC	CASSEQVNYGYTF
TRBD1	TRBV28	TRBJ2-7	.	TGTGCCAGCAGAACCGGGACAGGGGTGTCCTACTCCCCCTACGAGCAGTACTTC	CASRTGTGVSYSPYEQYF
TRBD1	TRBV5-1	TRBJ2-2	.	TGCGCCAGCAGCAGGACAGGGGAGCACACCGGGGAGCTGTTTTTT	CASSRTGEHTGELFF
TRBD1	TRBV19	TRBJ1-1	.	TGTGCCAGTAAGGGGACAGGGGGAACTGAAGCTTTCTTT	CASKGTGGTEAFF
.	TRBV18	TRBJ1-2	.	TGTGCCAGCTCACCACCTGGACCCGCGGGCTATGGCTACACCTTC	CASSPPGPAGYGYTF
TRBD2	TRBV7-2	TRBJ2-1	once	TGTGCCAGCACCTTCCTTTGGGAGGGCCGTGAGCAGTTCTTC	CASTFLWEGREQFF
TRBD1	TRBV13	TRBJ2-3	once	TGTGCCAGCAGCCCGACGACCAGGGGGATTTATCGAACAGATACGCAGTATTTT	CASSPTTRGIYRTDTQYF
.	TRBV4-1	TRBJ1-3	.	TGCGCCAGCAGCCCGCATACGGGGGGAAACACCATATATTTT	CASSPHTGGNTIYF
.	TRBV9	TRBJ2-7	.	TGTGCCAGTAACGGAGGGTTTGAGTTTGGCGAGCAGTACTTC	CASNGGFEFGEQYF
.	TRBV28	TRBJ1-2	.	TGTGCCAGCAGTTTACAGGGATTGGGCTATGGCTACACCTTC	CASSLQGLGYGYTF
.	TRBV2	TRBJ2-2	.	TGTGGTACGGCAGGGGTTAACACCGGGGAGCTGTTTTTT	CGTAGVNTGELFF
TRBD1	TRBV10-3	TRBJ2-7	.	TGTGCCACCCTACAGGGGGCATCCTACGAGCAGTACTTC	CATLQGASYEQYF
.	TRBV10-3	TRBJ1-3	once	TGTGCCATCAGTGAAGGTCAGGGTTCATCTGGAAACACCATATATTTT	CAISEGQGSSGNTIYF
.	TRBV18	TRBJ2-7	.	TGTGCCAGCTCACCGAGGCGGGCCTACGAGCAGTACTTC	CASSPRRAYEQYF
TRBD1	TRBV6-1	TRBJ2-3	.	TGTGCCAGCAGTGAAGGCGGGACAGGGCACGATACGCAGTATTTT	CASSEGGTGHDTQYF
.	TRBV28	TRBJ1-2	few	TGTGCCAGCAGTTTGGAGTCGTTCGGCTACACCTTC	CASSLESFGYTF
TRBD2	TRBV9	TRBJ2-7	.	TGTGCCAGCAGCGGAGGAGCGGGGGGGCTCTACGAGCAGTACTTC	CASSGGAGGLYEQYF
.	TRBV5-5	TRBJ1-1	.	TGTGCCAGCAGCTCTCCCAGGATAGGGGACACTGAAGCTTTCTTT	CASSSPRIGDTEAFF
TRBD1	TRBV30	TRBJ2-7	.	TGTGCCTGGAGAACCCGCAAGACAGGGGTCGAGCAGTACTTC	CAWRTRKTGVEQYF
.	TRBV5-1	TRBJ2-1	.	TGCGCCAGCAGCTTGGCAATGCAGGGGAATAATGAGCAGTTCTTC	CASSLAMQGNNEQFF
TRBD1	TRBV6-5	TRBJ1-4	once	TGTGCCAGCAGTTACTATAGACAGGGCGGTGAAAAACTGTTTTTT	CASSYYRQGGEKLFF
.	TRBV11-2	TRBJ1-1	.	TGTGCCAGCAGCACACCTCGGACAGCGAACACTGAAGCTTTCTTT	CASSTPRTANTEAFF
.	TRBV5-6	TRBJ2-1	.	TGTGCCAGCAGCTTGGACTGGGAGGCAGGTGAGCAGTTCTTC	CASSLDWEAGEQFF
.	TRBV3-1/TRBV3-2	TRBJ1-1	.	TGTGCCAGCAGCCCAGGAAACACTGAAGCTTTCTTT	CASSPGNTEAFF
TRBD1	TRBV5-4	TRBJ1-1	.	TGTGCCAGCAGCTTGGTGCAGGGGGCCCGGGTGGACACTGAAGCTTTCTTT	CASSLVQGARVDTEAFF
.	TRBV15	TRBJ1-5	.	TGTGCCACCAGCAGAGATCAACAGCCCCAGCATTTT	CATSRDQQPQHF
.	TRBV20-1	TRBJ1-2	.	TGCATCCTAAGCCGGGGGGCTGGCTACACCTTC	CILSRGAGYTF
.	TRBV2	TRBJ2-6	.	TGTGCCAGCAGCTACTCTGGGGCCAACGTCCTGACTTTC	CASSYSGANVLTF
TRBD2	TRBV28	TRBJ2-3	.	TGTGCCAGCTCCGCCGGGACTAGGAGGGATACGCAGTATTTT	CASSAGTRRDTQYF
.	TRBV4-1	TRBJ1-2	.	TGCGCCAGCAGCCAAGACAGCGAGGCCGACTTTATTGAACCCAATAACTATGGCTACACCTTC	CASSQDSEADFIEPNNYGYTF
TRBD1	TRBV5-1	TRBJ1-6	.	TGCGCCAGCAGTTTTGGGACAGGCTATAATTCACCCCTCCACTTT	CASSFGTGYNSPLHF
.	TRBV6-2/TRBV6-3	TRBJ1-1	.	TGTGCCAGCAGTCAACAGGGACCCACTGAAGCTTTCTTT	CASSQQGPTEAFF
.	TRBV7-9	TRBJ1-1	few	TGTGCCAGCAGCTTATGGGAAAGGAGGGGTGAAGCTTTCTTT	CASSLWERRGEAFF
TRBD1	TRBV7-6	TRBJ2-3	.	TGTGCCAGCAGCTTAGTGGGGCCCGGGACAGGGTTCTGGGGTGAGCAGTATTTT	CASSLVGPGTGFWGEQYF
.	TRBV19	TRBJ1-2	.	TGTGCCAGTAGTGTCAGGGGAAGGGGCTACACCTTC	CASSVRGRGYTF
TRBD1	TRBV7-9	TRBJ1-5	.	TGTGCCAGCAGCTTATCGGGACAGGGTCGTAATCAGCCCCAGCATTTT	CASSLSGQGRNQPQHF
.	TRBV6-5	TRBJ2-7	.	TGTGCCAGCAGCAGGACATACTCCTACGAGCAGTACTTC	CASSRTYSYEQYF
TRBD1	TRBV5-8	TRBJ1-1	.	TGTGCCAGCAGCTTCAGGCGGACAGGGGGCGCGGGGACTGAAGCTTTCTTT	CASSFRRTGGAGTEAFF
TRBD2	TRBV9	TRBJ2-7	few	TGTGCCAGCAGTTCTAGCGGAGACTTCTACGAGCAGTACTTC	CASSSSGDFYEQYF
TRBD2	TRBV28	TRBJ2-5	.	TGTGCCAGCAGGTTGGGACTAGCGGGAGCAGAGACCCAGTACTTC	CASRLGLAGAETQYF
TRBD2	TRBV30	TRBJ2-7	.	TGTGCCTGGAGGGCGGGGGGAGGATTGTCCTACGAGCAGTACTTC	CAWRAGGGLSYEQYF
.	TRBV6-6	TRBJ2-7	.	TGTGCCAGCAGTTACTCTCGGACAAGCTACGAGCAGTACTTC	CASSYSRTSYEQYF
.	TRBV27	TRBJ1-2	.	TGTGCCAGCAGTTTATCCAACTCCAACTATGGCTACACCTTC	CASSLSNSNYGYTF
TRBD1	TRBV5-1	TRBJ1-2	.	TGCGCCAGCAGCCTAGGGGGCGCGGACTATGGCTACACCTTC	CASSLGGADYGYTF
TRBD1	TRBV5-6	TRBJ1-6	few	TGTGCCAGCAGCTTGGCGGGGACAGGGATCACCTATAATTCACCCCTCCACTTT	CASSLAGTGITYNSPLHF